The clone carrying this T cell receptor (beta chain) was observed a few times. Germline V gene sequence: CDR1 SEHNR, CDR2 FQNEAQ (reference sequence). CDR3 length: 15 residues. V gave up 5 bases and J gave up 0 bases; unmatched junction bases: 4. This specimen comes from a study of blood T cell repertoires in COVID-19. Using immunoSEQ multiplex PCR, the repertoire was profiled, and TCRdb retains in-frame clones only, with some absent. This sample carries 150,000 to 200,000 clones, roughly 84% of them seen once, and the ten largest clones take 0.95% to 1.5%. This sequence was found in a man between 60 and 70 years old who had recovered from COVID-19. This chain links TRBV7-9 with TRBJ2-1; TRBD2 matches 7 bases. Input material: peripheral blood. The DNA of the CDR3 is TGTGCCAGCAGCGCTAGCGGATACTCCTACAATGAGCAGTTCTTC. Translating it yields CASSASGYSYNEQFF.